One and the same sample provided the 19 T cell receptor beta chains below, sequenced in a study of blood T cell repertoires in COVID-19. The table came from immunoSEQ multiplex PCR; TCRdb's copy has only in-frame clones and leaves some out. This sample yields about 220,000 clones, of which approximately 81% are seen a single time; about 3.9% belongs to the top ten. Sequencing used peripheral blood. These receptors all stem from a woman of 80 years or more with acute or convalescent COVID-19.

The rearrangement links TRBV19 to TRBJ2-5; D unresolved. From germline, CDR1 is LNHDA and CDR2 SQIVND (reference sequence). The CDR3 is made up of 14 amino acids. The ends were cut back, 4 bases at V and 4 bases at J, with 13 bases in the middle. CDR3 sequence: CASSTTDIAETQYF. The CDR3 DNA reads TGTGCCAGTAGTACCACCGACATTGCAGAGACCCAGTACTTC.

This clone was counted a few times. The V gene is TRBV11-2, the J gene TRBJ1-6; no reliable D call. Germline CDR1 reads SGHAT; CDR2 reads FQNNGV. V lost 4 bases, J lost 0 bases, and 7 bases lay in between. This CDR3 has 15 amino acids. In DNA form, the CDR3 reads TGTGCCAGCAGCTGGGGAGCCTCCTATAATTCACCCCTCCACTTT. Its protein product is CASSWGASYNSPLHF.

This clone was seen once. This chain uses TRBV19 with TRBJ2-5; a weak D match, TRBD1 (6 bases). Trimming removed 5 bases from V and 5 bases from J, with 18 bases in between. The CDR3 has 15 residues. From germline, CDR1 is LNHDA and CDR2 SQIVND (reference sequence). This chain's CDR3 is CASSSLKGTSETQYF. For the CDR3, the DNA is TGTGCCAGTAGTTCACTAAAGGGGACATCGGAGACCCAGTACTTC.

This clone was counted a few times. The CDR3 coding sequence is TGTGCCAGCAGTTCTCAAACATGGGAAAAACTGTTTTTT. It translates to CASSSQTWEKLFF. V usage is TRBV27 and J usage is TRBJ1-4, with no clear D. The ends were cut back, 4 bases at V and 8 bases at J, with 11 bases in the middle. CDR1 is MNHEY and CDR2 is SMNVEV in the germline V gene (reference sequence). This CDR3 is 13 amino acids long.

V gene TRBV27 combines with J gene TRBJ1-6, with D possibly TRBD1 on 6 matching bases. Trimming stripped 3 bases from V and 7 bases from J, with 22 bases between. CDR1 is MNHEY and CDR2 is SMNVEV in the germline V gene (reference sequence). This CDR3 is 18 amino acids long. DNA of the CDR3: TGTGCCAGCAGTTTCGCTCTAGGCAGGGGTGGATTGAATTCACCCCTCCACTTT. Protein: CASSFALGRGGLNSPLHF.

The gene calls are TRBV20-1 and TRBJ2-5; unclear D gene. The V gene's germline CDR1 is DFQATT and CDR2 SNEGSKA (reference sequence). CDR3 length: 10 residues. V gave up 4 bases and J gave up 3 bases, with 3 bases separating them. The CDR3 sequence is CSATEETQYF. The CDR3, as DNA: TGCAGTGCTACGGAAGAGACCCAGTACTTC.

The rearrangement links TRBV5-1 to TRBJ1-1, with D perhaps matching TRBD1 (6 bases). The length of the CDR3 is 14 residues. The V end lost 2 bases, the J end lost 1 base, and 9 bases lay between the germline ends. CDR1 and CDR2 from the germline V gene are SGHRS and YFSETQ. CDR3 residues: CASSFDRPNTEAFF. The CDR3 region has the DNA TGCGCCAGCAGCTTCGACAGGCCGAACACTGAAGCTTTCTTT.

The DNA for the CDR3 is TGTGCCAGCAACTCATTCACGGTGGGAAGGGGTTCACCCCTCCACTTT. This encodes CASNSFTVGRGSPLHF. V is TRBV28 and J is TRBJ1-6; possibly TRBD1 for D (5 bases). Germline V gene lookup returns CDR1 MDHEN and CDR2 SYDVKM. V shed 7 bases and J shed 9 bases, with 22 bases lying between them. This CDR3 contains 16 residues.

This clone has a handful of counts. The chain employs TRBV5-5 and TRBJ1-2, with TRBD1 matching 7 bases. From germline, CDR1 is SGHKS and CDR2 YYEKEE (reference sequence). V shed 0 bases, J shed 4 bases, and the junction held 3 bases outside the gene matches. The length of the CDR3 is 14 residues. CDR3 in amino acids: CASSLGQGLYGYTF. The CDR3 coding sequence is TGTGCCAGCAGCTTGGGACAGGGTCTCTATGGCTACACCTTC.

The chain has TRBV20-1 and TRBJ1-5; possibly TRBD1 for D (6 bases). V gave up 3 bases and J gave up 7 bases, with 13 bases separating them. Per germline, CDR1 DFQATT and CDR2 SNEGSKA (reference sequence). This CDR3 region has 13 residues. Here the CDR3 reads CSASTPQGQPQHF. The DNA of the CDR3 is TGCAGTGCTAGTACTCCCCAGGGGCAGCCCCAGCATTTT.

This chain joins TRBV6-6 and TRBJ2-7; perhaps TRBD1 as D (5 bases). The CDR3 loop spans 12 amino acids. Looked up from germline, CDR1 is MNHNY and CDR2 is SVGAGI (reference sequence). The germline V and J ends were trimmed by 5 bases and 3 bases, with 8 bases remaining between them. CDR3 sequence: CASSDSHYEQYF. CDR3 DNA sequence: TGTGCCAGCAGTGACAGTCACTACGAGCAGTACTTC.

This clone was seen a handful of times. The chain is built from TRBV7-9 and TRBJ1-6; no clear D gene. This CDR3 is built from 16 residues. The V gene's germline CDR1 is SEHNR and CDR2 FQNEAQ (reference sequence). Trimming removed 4 bases from V and 7 bases from J, with 17 bases in between. CDR3 in amino acids: CASSSNLSPRNSPLHF. The CDR3 DNA is TGTGCCAGCAGCTCTAATTTGAGTCCTCGGAATTCACCCCTCCACTTT.

The rearrangement uses TRBV28 and TRBJ1-2; unclear D gene. V shed 6 bases and J shed 6 bases, with 14 bases lying between them. This CDR3 spans 13 amino acids. Germline values: CDR1 MDHEN, CDR2 SYDVKM. The CDR3 spells CASSQTSGNGYTF. Here the CDR3 DNA reads TGTGCCAGCAGCCAAACATCCGGGAATGGCTACACCTTC.

This rearrangement joins TRBV5-5 to TRBJ1-5; weak D call: TRBD1 (5 bases). Per germline, CDR1 SGHKS and CDR2 YYEKEE (reference sequence). This CDR3 is built from 16 residues. With 3 bases removed from V and 3 bases from J, the gap between germline ends came to 16 bases. CDR3 loop: CASSWRGRGTNQPQHF. CDR3 DNA sequence: TGTGCCAGCAGCTGGAGGGGCCGCGGGACCAATCAGCCCCAGCATTTT.

The chain is built from TRBV2 and TRBJ1-2, with 10 positions matching TRBD1. The CDR3 is made up of 15 amino acids. J gave up 4 bases and V 4 bases, and 6 bases lay outside the gene matches. Germline CDR1 is SNHLY and CDR2 is FYNNEI. CDR3 amino acids: CASSGSGTGVYGYTF. The CDR3 region has the DNA TGTGCCAGCAGTGGGTCCGGGACAGGGGTCTATGGCTACACCTTC. Filled out from reference TRBV2 and TRBJ1-2, the complete variable domain reads EPEVTQTPSHQVTQMGQEVILRCVPISNHLYFYWYRQILGQKVEFLVSFYNNEISEKSEIFDDQFSVERPDGSNFTLKIRSTKLEDSAMYFCASSGSGTGVYGYTFGSGTRLTVV.

The rearrangement uses TRBV19 and TRBJ1-2; possible D gene TRBD1, 5 bases. From germline, CDR1 is LNHDA and CDR2 SQIVND (reference sequence). The V end lost 5 bases, the J end lost 3 bases, and 13 bases lay between the germline ends. This CDR3 has 14 residues. The CDR3 protein is CASSLHQGYYGYTF. CDR3 nucleotide sequence: TGTGCCAGTAGTCTCCACCAGGGCTACTATGGCTACACCTTC.

The V gene is TRBV3-1 (or the pseudogene TRBV3-2), the J gene TRBJ1-1; 7 nucleotides match TRBD1. V lost 4 bases to trimming and J lost 11 bases; unmatched junction nucleotides: 7. Germline CDR1 LGHDT, CDR2 YNNKEL (reference sequence). The CDR3 is 12 amino acids. The CDR3 DNA follows: TGTGCCAGCAGCCTTACAGGGGCTGTGGCTTTCTTT. Translated, it gives CASSLTGAVAFF.

The chain has TRBV12-3 or TRBV12-4 and TRBJ1-2, with D possibly TRBD1 on 6 matching bases. V lost 6 bases and J lost 7, with 15 bases in between. This CDR3 has 13 residues. CDR3 sequence: CASSPTNRAGYTF. The CDR3 bases are TGTGCCAGCAGCCCCACTAACAGGGCTGGCTACACCTTC.

The chain carries TRBV6-5 and TRBJ1-1, with 7 bases aligning to TRBD1. V lost 6 bases and J lost 1; bases outside the gene matches: 8. Germline V CDR1 and CDR2: MNHEY, SVGAGI. The CDR3 runs to 15 residues. The CDR3 is CASRGVGQPNTEAFF. The DNA for the CDR3 is TGTGCCAGCAGGGGCGTGGGACAGCCGAACACTGAAGCTTTCTTT.